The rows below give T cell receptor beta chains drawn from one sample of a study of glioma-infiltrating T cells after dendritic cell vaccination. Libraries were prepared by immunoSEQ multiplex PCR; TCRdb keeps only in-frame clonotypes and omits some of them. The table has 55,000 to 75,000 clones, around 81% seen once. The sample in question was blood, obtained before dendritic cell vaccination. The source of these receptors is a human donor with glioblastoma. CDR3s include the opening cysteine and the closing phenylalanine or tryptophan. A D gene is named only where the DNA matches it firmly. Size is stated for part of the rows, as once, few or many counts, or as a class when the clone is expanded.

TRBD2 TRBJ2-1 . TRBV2 CASSGSGGAINEQFF TGTGCCAGCAGTGGAAGCGGGGGGGCGATAAATGAGCAGTTCTTC
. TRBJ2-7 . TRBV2 CASGDYEQYF TGTGCCAGCGGAGACTACGAGCAGTACTTC
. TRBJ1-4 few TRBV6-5 CASTPGADEKLFF TGTGCCAGCACCCCCGGAGCGGATGAAAAACTGTTTTTT
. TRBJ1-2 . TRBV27 CASSRQWGYGYTF TGTGCCAGCAGTCGACAGTGGGGCTATGGCTACACCTTC
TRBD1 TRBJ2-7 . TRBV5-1 CASRTGDEQYF TGCGCCAGCCGTACAGGGGACGAGCAGTACTTC
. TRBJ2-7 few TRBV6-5 CASSYSRWQSHEQYF TGTGCCAGCAGTTACTCGAGGTGGCAGTCTCACGAGCAGTACTTC
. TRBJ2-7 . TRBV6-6 CASRIRGFNVYEQYF TGTGCCAGCAGAATCAGGGGTTTTAACGTCTACGAGCAGTACTTC
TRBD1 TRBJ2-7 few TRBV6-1 CASSEYGTGLAEQYF TGTGCCAGCAGTGAATATGGGACAGGGCTGGCCGAGCAGTACTTC
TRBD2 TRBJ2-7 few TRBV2 CASRTSEDYEQYF TGTGCCAGCAGGACTAGCGAGGACTACGAGCAGTACTTC
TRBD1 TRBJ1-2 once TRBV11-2 CASSYRLGQGSGYTF TGTGCCAGCAGCTACCGTTTGGGACAGGGGTCTGGCTACACCTTC
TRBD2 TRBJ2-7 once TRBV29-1 CSVTTSGGSYEQYF TGCAGCGTGACGACTAGCGGGGGCTCCTACGAGCAGTACTTC
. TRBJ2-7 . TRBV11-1 CASSLAQGGSYEQYF TGTGCCAGCAGCTTAGCACAAGGGGGATCCTACGAGCAGTACTTC
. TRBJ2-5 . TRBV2 CASSLQVTRETQYF TGTGCCAGCAGTTTACAGGTCACGAGGGAGACCCAGTACTTC
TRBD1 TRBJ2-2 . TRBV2 CASSERSGGVGELFF TGTGCCAGCAGTGAGAGGTCAGGGGGCGTAGGGGAGCTGTTTTTT
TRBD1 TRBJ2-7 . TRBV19 CASSLRDRAQYEQYF TGTGCCAGTAGTCTCCGGGACAGGGCCCAATACGAGCAGTACTTC
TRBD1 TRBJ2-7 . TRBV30 CASSSGQGEGEQYF TGTGCCTCTTCGAGTGGACAGGGGGAGGGCGAGCAGTACTTC
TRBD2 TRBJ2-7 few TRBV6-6 CASSPVGGFSYEQYF TGTGCCAGCAGCCCCGTCGGGGGGTTCTCCTACGAGCAGTACTTC
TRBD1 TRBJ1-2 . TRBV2 CASNQQGASGYGYTF TGTGCCAGCAACCAACAGGGGGCCAGCGGCTATGGCTACACCTTC
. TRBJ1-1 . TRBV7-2 CASIPGRSDWTEAFF TGTGCCAGCATACCAGGGAGGTCGGATTGGACTGAAGCTTTCTTT
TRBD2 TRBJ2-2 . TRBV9 CASSGTSGATGELFF TGTGCCAGCAGCGGGACTAGCGGGGCCACCGGGGAGCTGTTTTTT
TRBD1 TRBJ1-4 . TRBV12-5 CASGLVGGRDQEKLFF TGTGCTAGTGGTTTGGTAGGGGGCAGGGACCAGGAAAAACTGTTTTTT
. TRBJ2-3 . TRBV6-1 CASSGERVPTDTQYF TGTGCCAGCAGTGGGGAGCGGGTACCCACAGATACGCAGTATTTT
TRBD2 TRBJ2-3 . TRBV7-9 CASRTSGGDTQYF TGTGCCAGTAGGACTAGCGGGGGTGATACGCAGTATTTT
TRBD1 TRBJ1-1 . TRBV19 CASGQDSQKTKAFF TGTGCCTCGGGACAGGATTCTCAGAAAACTAAAGCTTTCTTT
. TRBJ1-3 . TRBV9 CASSARGEGNTIYF TGTGCCAGCAGCGCCCGGGGGGAAGGAAACACCATATATTTT
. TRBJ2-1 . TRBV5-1 CASSPSRPRGNEQFF TGCGCCAGCAGCCCCTCACGGCCTCGGGGGAATGAGCAGTTCTTC
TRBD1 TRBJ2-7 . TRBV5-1 CASSARDRGLGYEQYF TGCGCCAGCAGCGCCCGGGACAGGGGTCTGGGTTACGAGCAGTACTTC